This note documents a single T cell receptor (beta chain) sequence. Antigen specificity is unknown. Unmatched junction bases numbered 3, after V lost 2 bases and J lost 0 bases. This CDR3 has 15 residues. Looked up from germline, CDR1 is SGHDT and CDR2 is YYEEEE. Libraries were prepared by immunoSEQ multiplex PCR; TCRdb keeps only in-frame clonotypes and omits some of them. The sample has about 200,000 clones, around 94% seen once. The source of the sample is a study of T cell responses to AZD1222 COVID-19 vaccine. Study-wide findings and caveats: Females made up more of the donors, who were largely white British, and clonal diversity may have come out too low. Baseline serostatus was positive in only six AZD1222 recipients. Sampled repertoires all dated from after the peak T cell response. The CD4 TCRs associated with vaccination extended across spike and predominated at 160-218 and 743-854.

The sequenced sample was peripheral blood, obtained 28 days after the second dose of the MenACWY control vaccine. The chain joins TRBV5-6 to TRBJ1-1, with 8 positions matching TRBD1. The receptor's source is an adult who received the MenACWY meningococcal vaccine as a control. CDR3 DNA sequence: TGTGCCAGCAGCTTTAGGACAGGGTTGAACACTGAAGCTTTCTTT. This codes for CASSFRTGLNTEAFF.